A single sample gave rise to the 21 T cell receptor beta chains below, sequenced in a study of identical twins. TCRdb processed the 5' RACE reads anew with MiXCR; each CDR3 protein has one entry. The sample contains about 340,000 distinct CDR3 sequences, about 12% of which appear only once. These sequences were also reported in another study, on yellow fever vaccine responses in identical twins.

The specimen sequenced was CD8+ T cells sorted from blood. Source of these receptors: a woman younger than 30 in good health.

The V gene is TRBV5-6, the J gene TRBJ2-1; D not resolved. Trimming cost V 0 bases and J 4 bases, with 11 bases left between them. This CDR3 is 15 amino acids long. CDR1 is SGHDT and CDR2 is YYEEEE in the germline V gene. CDR3 sequence (DNA): TGTGCCAGCAGCTTGGGTTTAAACGGATACAATGAGCAGTTCTTC. Its translation is CASSLGLNGYNEQFF. Combining the CDR3 with reference TRBV5-6 and TRBJ2-1 gives the whole variable domain DAGVTQSPTHLIKTRGQQVTLRCSPKSGHDTVSWYQQALGQGPQFIFQYYEEEERQRGNFPDRFSGHQFPNYSSELNVNALLLGDSALYLCASSLGLNGYNEQFFGPGTRLTVL.

This clonotype showed up just a few times. The J gene is TRBJ2-3, the V gene TRBV7-8; possible D gene TRBD2, 5 bases. Germline CDR1 reads SGHVS; CDR2 reads FQNEAQ. Trimming removed 2 bases from V and 3 bases from J, with 15 bases in between. This CDR3 is 16 amino acids long. This CDR3 is CASSLTSVGVTDTQYF. DNA of the CDR3: TGTGCCAGCAGCTTAACGTCGGTCGGGGTGACAGATACGCAGTATTTT.

In this sample, this clonotype turned up a few times. The V gene is TRBV5-6, the J gene TRBJ2-6, with D possibly being TRBD1 (5 bases). Per the germline V gene, CDR1 is SGHDT and CDR2 is YYEEEE. This CDR3 is built from 16 residues. V was cut by 4 bases and J by 0 bases, with 11 bases left in between. This CDR3 is CASSRQTPSGANVLTF. In DNA form, the CDR3 reads TGTGCCAGCAGCCGACAGACACCCTCTGGGGCCAACGTCCTGACTTTC.

In its sample, this clonotype was seen many times. This chain connects TRBV24-1 to TRBJ2-2, with D maybe TRBD2 (6 bases). V lost 0 bases and J 4 bases, leaving 17 bases between the germline ends. Germline V gene sequence: CDR1 KGHDR, CDR2 SFDVKD. The CDR3 contains 18 residues. The DNA for the CDR3 is TGTGCCACCAGTGATTTGCCCGACCGGGGGTCAGTCACCGGGGAGCTGTTTTTT. Protein product: CATSDLPDRGSVTGELFF.

V and J are TRBV3-1 and TRBJ2-3, with TRBD2 identical over 9 bases. J was trimmed by 1 base and V by 0 bases; bases with no gene match: 5. The CDR3 length is 17 residues. CDR1 is LGHDT and CDR2 is YNNKEL in the germline V gene (reference sequence). Written as DNA, the CDR3 is TGTGCCAGCAGCCAAGATTGGGCTAGCGGGGGCACAGATACGCAGTATTTT. This encodes CASSQDWASGGTDTQYF.

This clonotype was seen ten or more times. CDR3 bases: TGCGCCAGCAGCCAAGGCGGGTCGGGAGGGCAACTAGACGAGCAGTACTTC. As protein: CASSQGGSGGQLDEQYF. The V gene is TRBV4-1, the J gene TRBJ2-7; 8 positions match TRBD2. Germline V gene lookup returns CDR1 MGHRA and CDR2 YSYEKL. The CDR3 spans 17 residues. Trimming took 1 base from V and 5 from J; bases not matched to a gene: 13.

This clonotype was counted many times. An end of the junction does not agree with germline; a read error may underlie this. This rearrangement joins TRBV5-1 to TRBJ2-3; 7 bases agree with TRBD1. CDR1 and CDR2 from the germline V gene are SGHRS and YFSETQ. The CDR3 has 15 residues. CDR3 sequence reads: CASSLGQGGTDTQYF. The CDR3 DNA reads TGTGCCAGCAGCTTGGGCCAGGGGGGCACAGATACGCAGTATTTT.

This chain joins TRBV9 and TRBJ2-1, with 7 bases lining up with TRBD2. The germline CDR1 and CDR2 sequences are SGDLS and YYNGEE. The CDR3 runs 14 residues. The trim removed 4 bases at V and 6 bases at J, leaving 7 bases unmatched. The CDR3 here is CASSRGAGFNEQFF. DNA of the CDR3: TGTGCCAGCAGCCGTGGAGCGGGATTCAATGAGCAGTTCTTC.

This clonotype was found many times. The rearrangement joins TRBV9 to TRBJ1-1; 9 nucleotides line up with TRBD1. Germline CDR1 and CDR2: SGDLS and YYNGEE. V lost 0 bases and J lost 7; bases outside the gene matches: 7. The CDR3 is 15 residues long. In nucleotides, the CDR3 is TGTGCCAGCAGCGTAGGGGGGACAGGGTTGGATGAAGCTTTCTTT. It specifies CASSVGGTGLDEAFF.

In its sample, this clonotype was seen a few times. This chain uses TRBV6-1 with TRBJ1-1, with D tentatively TRBD1 (6 bases). The CDR3 runs to 14 residues. V lost 5 bases and J 6 bases, leaving 16 bases between the germline ends. Germline CDR1 MNHNS, CDR2 SASEGT. CDR3 protein: CASSPSTGLAEAFF. Written as DNA, the CDR3 is TGTGCCAGCAGTCCGTCCACAGGGTTGGCTGAAGCTTTCTTT.

This clonotype was seen repeatedly, ten times or more. The chain joins TRBV20-1 to TRBJ2-7; 7 bases are shared with TRBD2. Germline V gives CDR1 DFQATT, CDR2 SNEGSKA (reference sequence). This CDR3 is 13 amino acids long. Trimming at V came to 0 bases and at J to 3 bases, leaving 2 bases not matched to a gene. This chain's CDR3 is CSARDPSGYEQYV. The CDR3 nucleotides read TGCAGTGCTAGAGATCCTAGCGGCTACGAGCAGTACGTC.

This clonotype was recorded a few times. This chain uses TRBV6-1 with TRBJ2-2; D gene uncertain. V was shortened by 5 bases and J by 7 bases, with 20 bases between the two germline ends. This CDR3 has 16 amino acids. CDR1 and CDR2 (germline): MNHNS, SASEGT. CDR3: CASSNQFPSLVGELFF. The DNA for the CDR3 is TGTGCCAGCAGTAATCAGTTCCCTAGTCTGGTCGGGGAGCTGTTTTTT.

This clonotype occurred many times. The rearrangement links TRBV12-3 or TRBV12-4 to TRBJ2-3, with TRBD2 identical over 7 bases. The CDR3 is 20 residues long. Trimming removed 5 bases from V and 5 bases from J; junction bases left unmatched: 25. CDR3 nucleotides: TGTGCCAGCAGTGGCCGGGACTATGGGCCAGAAGAGAGAGGTGGAGATACGCAGTATTTT. Its translation: CASSGRDYGPEERGGDTQYF.

The CDR3 spells CSVAPLNTEAFF. Written as DNA, the CDR3 is TGCAGCGTTGCCCCGTTGAACACTGAAGCTTTCTTT. The rearrangement links TRBV29-1 to TRBJ1-1; no definite D call. Trimming stripped 4 bases from V and 0 bases from J, with 6 bases between. The CDR3 loop spans 12 amino acids. Germline CDR1 and CDR2: SQVTM and ANQGSEA.

The V and J genes are TRBV4-1 and TRBJ2-1; 14 nucleotides match TRBD2. CDR3 size: 21 residues. Germline assignment: CDR1 MGHRA and CDR2 YSYEKL. V was pared by 0 bases and J by 2 bases, with 12 bases of the junction left unmatched. The CDR3 is CASSQELRGTSGRGTYNEQFF. In DNA form, the CDR3 reads TGCGCCAGCAGCCAAGAGCTTAGGGGGACTAGCGGGAGAGGCACCTACAATGAGCAGTTCTTC.

V and J are TRBV27 and TRBJ2-1; 9 bases are shared with TRBD2. The V segment lost 2 bases and the J segment 4 bases; nucleotides outside the gene matches: 9. Germline V gives CDR1 MNHEY, CDR2 SMNVEV (reference sequence). This CDR3 comprises 17 residues. CDR3 bases: TGTGCCAGCAGTTTAGTGGCTAGCGGGGATAAATACAATGAGCAGTTCTTC. Protein: CASSLVASGDKYNEQFF.

Notes on this clonotype: A much larger clonotype is one base distant, so this may be a read error. The chain couples TRBV7-9 to TRBJ1-1; no firm D call. The CDR3 is made up of 8 amino acids. Per germline, CDR1 SEHNR and CDR2 FQNEAQ (reference sequence). The CDR3 loop reads CAVSEALF. As DNA, the CDR3 is TGTGCTGTCTCTGAAGCTCTCTTT.

This clonotype was counted only a few times. The J gene is TRBJ2-7, the V gene TRBV6-1; 11 nucleotides line up with TRBD2. The V segment lost 7 bases and the J segment 3 bases; nucleotides outside the gene matches: 5. The CDR3 sequence is 14 residues long. Germline V gene data show CDR1 as MNHNS and CDR2 as SASEGT. The CDR3 reads CASIRGLADYEQYF. The CDR3 coding sequence is TGTGCCAGCATCCGGGGACTAGCGGACTACGAGCAGTACTTC.

The J gene is TRBJ2-3, the V gene TRBV4-1; 11 bases match TRBD2. CDR3 length: 15 amino acids. The germline CDR1 and CDR2 sequences are MGHRA and YSYEKL. The J segment lost 9 bases and the V segment lost 0 bases, leaving 5 bases of the junction unmatched. CDR3 coding DNA: TGCGCCAGCAGCCAAGATCTGGCTAGCGGGGGGACGCAGTATTTT. Protein product: CASSQDLASGGTQYF.

The V gene is TRBV12-3 or TRBV12-4, the J gene TRBJ1-2; D not certain. The CDR3 has 13 amino acids. Trimming removed 5 bases from V and 8 bases from J, with 15 bases in between. CDR3 protein: CASSQDFYGGYTF. The DNA of the CDR3 is TGTGCCAGCAGTCAGGACTTCTATGGGGGCTACACCTTC.

V usage is TRBV2 and J usage is TRBJ1-5, with D perhaps TRBD1 (5 bases). Trimming removed 11 bases from V and 3 bases from J, with 11 bases in between. The germline V gene encodes CDR1 SNHLY and CDR2 FYNNEI. CDR3 size: 12 residues. CDR3 nucleotides: TGTGCCGGGGGACGGTACAATCAGCCCCAGCATTTT. This translates into CAGGRYNQPQHF.